The present entry profiles one T cell receptor (beta chain) with its context. This clonotype appeared a few times. There is no known antigen for this receptor. Base-call qualities are not available, and no considerably larger clone is one nucleotide away. The germline V end is reduced by 2 bases and the J end by 8 bases; junction bases left unmatched: 4. The germline V gene provides CDR1 MNHEY and CDR2 SVGAGI. The CDR3 numbers 13 residues from cysteine through phenylalanine. Of all the DNA, just the CDR3 is kept, 39 bases in frame from base 1. Taken with the paper, the label for time point translates to: pre-sensitization, week 0. The treatment or condition label of this sample denotes: therapeutic diphenylcyclopropenone sensitization with weekly scalp DPC. Blood at each patch-test visit was drawn before the patch test was applied. Patients were considered eligible if aged 18 to 70, diagnosed with alopecia and deemed suitable for DPC therapy, and patients were excluded if pregnant. Unfractionated whole blood was collected in Tempus Blood RNA tubes, and total RNA was extracted from that blood.

The data derive from a study of human T cells and chemical hapten exposure (dated by TCRdb to about 2021). Broadly, across the study: For sensitization, 2% DPC in acetone was applied to an approximately 2 cm by approximately 2 cm area of upper inner arm skin. The libraries were sequenced as a pool, and the TCR yield per sample differed mostly because of small variations in library volumes within the pool. Blood samples were taken from patients before sensitization (week 0) and then at 2, 6 and about 24 weeks after DPC sensitization. Patch tests used Finn chambers with 0.01% DPC on the upper back, scored after 6 days by International Contact Dermatitis Research Group standards. The mostly female patient cohort included alopecia areata with under or over 50% scalp involvement, alopecia totalis and alopecia universalis. Throughout the study period of around 25 weeks, patients also received therapeutic DPC doses to the scalp every week. Peripheral blood TCR repertoire changes were tracked in vivo in alopecia patients during primary and secondary sensitization to the hapten diphenylcyclopropenone (DPC). Under 30 alopecia patients gave blood for TCR sequencing at one to four time points (pre-sensitization, 2, 6 and 24 weeks). Points the paper makes about the study in general: The number of PT1 expanded TCRs positively correlated with patch test score, significant at thresholds 8, 16 and 32 but not 4. No change with DPC sensitization was found in the number of TCRs above 1 in 1000 frequency, and no evidence of global repertoire structure alterations was found. Because all patients had alopecia, a presumed autoimmune disease, the immune response of the patients might differ from that of healthy individuals. After repeated subsampling, changes were observed in the strength of the expansion versus patch-test correlation and in the threshold at which the correlation became significant. Significantly more large CDR3 similarity clusters were formed by expanded TCRs than by pre-sensitization or healthy control sets, consistent with antigen-driven responses.

Library creation used RACE. These reads were obtained on a NextSeq 500. During library preparation, unique molecular identifiers were attached to individual cDNA molecules so that TCRs could be counted quantitatively and reproducibly. Each blood RNA sample was used to sequence both TCR alpha and TCR beta chains. The study's processing was this. Samples had a median of roughly 91,000 TCRs, with a range from roughly 23,224 to 700,000. The Decombinator software suite was used to annotate V, J and CDR3 in the TCR reads. For PS versus PT1 abundance plots, all samples were subsampled to the same number of TCRs (28,000). Expanded TCRs were defined as absent before sensitization and observed at least eight times at the 2-week time point. TCRdb handled the public reads itself, with Q25 trimming in fastp and clone calling in MiXCR, and kept productive beta chains. Entries are consolidated by CDR3 protein sequence, retaining the most common genes and DNA. TCRdb assigned the V and J calls; the authors' analysis was not used. Within this sample are 250,000 to 300,000 distinct CDR3 sequences, with roughly 7.4% of them counted one time only. Together, the top ten hold approximately 1.2% of the sample.

The chain is encoded by TRBV6-5 joined to TRBJ1-1, with 8 bases aligning to TRBD1. The sequencing used whole blood, collected in connection with sensitization to the hapten diphenylcyclopropenone (DPC). The TCR comes from a man younger than 35 with alopecia areata. Some clones in this sample may be carry-over from other donors' samples. In nucleotide form, the sequence is TGTGCCAGCAGTTACCCTCGACAGGGGGAAGCTTTCTTT. It encodes CASSYPRQGEAFF.